The 2 T cell receptor beta chains below all came from one sample that was sequenced in a study of T cell responses to AZD1222 COVID-19 vaccine. Using immunoSEQ multiplex PCR, the repertoire was profiled, and TCRdb retains in-frame clones only, with some absent. In the table there are 140,000 to 150,000 clones, roughly four fifths of which are singletons. The starting material was peripheral blood, obtained on day 0 of MenACWY control vaccination. Source of these receptors: an adult in good health.

The chain couples TRBV19 to TRBJ1-1, with TRBD1 matching 7 bases. This CDR3 is built from 13 residues. From germline, CDR1 is LNHDA and CDR2 SQIVND (reference sequence). J gave up 4 bases and V 8 bases, and 7 bases lay outside the gene matches. CDR3 sequence reads: CASSDRVSTEAFF. Written as DNA, the CDR3 is TGTGCCAGTTCAGACAGGGTCAGCACTGAAGCTTTCTTT.

The chain is built from TRBV28 and TRBJ1-5; D may be TRBD1 (6 bases). The length of the CDR3 is 15 residues. Trimming cost V 4 bases and J 3 bases, with 13 bases left between them. CDR1 and CDR2 (germline): MDHEN, SYDVKM. The CDR3 loop is CASSSRGTLNQPQHF. The DNA for the CDR3 is TGTGCCAGCAGTTCCCGGGGGACACTCAATCAGCCCCAGCATTTT.